Included here is one T cell receptor (beta chain) sequence, with context. Looked up from germline, CDR1 is SNHLY and CDR2 is FYNNEI. The CDR3 runs 15 residues. V lost 5 bases and J lost 6; bases outside the gene matches: 5. The sample comes from a study of response to subunit inactivated influenza vaccine. MiXCR was run by TCRdb on the RT-PCR reads, yielding one entry per CDR3 protein. The sample has fewer than 750,000 distinct CDR3 sequences, around 13% seen once. This TCR derives from a middle-aged man who received an inactivated influenza vaccine. This chain connects TRBV2 to TRBJ2-3; 13 positions agree with TRBD2. The material was PBMCs from blood, obtained roughly 12 days after vaccination. Here the CDR3 DNA reads TGTGCCAGCAGTCTATCGGGACTAGCGGGGGATACGCAGTATTTT. Amino acid sequence: CASSLSGLAGDTQYF.